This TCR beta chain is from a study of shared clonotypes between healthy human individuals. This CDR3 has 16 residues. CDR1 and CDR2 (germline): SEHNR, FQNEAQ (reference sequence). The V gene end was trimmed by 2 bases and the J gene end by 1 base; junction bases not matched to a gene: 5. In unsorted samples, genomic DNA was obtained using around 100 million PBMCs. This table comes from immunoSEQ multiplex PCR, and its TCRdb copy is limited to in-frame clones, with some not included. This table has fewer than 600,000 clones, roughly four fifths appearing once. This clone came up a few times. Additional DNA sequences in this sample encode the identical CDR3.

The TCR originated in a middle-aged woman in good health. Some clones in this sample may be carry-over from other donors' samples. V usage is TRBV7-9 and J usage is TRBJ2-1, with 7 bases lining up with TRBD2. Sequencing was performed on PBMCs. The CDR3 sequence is CASSLSLAGSYNEQFF. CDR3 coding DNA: TGTGCCAGCAGCTTAAGTTTAGCGGGTTCCTACAATGAGCAGTTCTTC. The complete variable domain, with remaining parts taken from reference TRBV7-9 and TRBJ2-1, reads DTGVSQNPRHKITKRGQNVTFRCDPISEHNRLYWYRQTLGQGPEFLTYFQNEAQLEKSRLLSDRFSAERPKGSFSTLEIQRTEQGDSAMYLCASSLSLAGSYNEQFFGPGTRLTVL.